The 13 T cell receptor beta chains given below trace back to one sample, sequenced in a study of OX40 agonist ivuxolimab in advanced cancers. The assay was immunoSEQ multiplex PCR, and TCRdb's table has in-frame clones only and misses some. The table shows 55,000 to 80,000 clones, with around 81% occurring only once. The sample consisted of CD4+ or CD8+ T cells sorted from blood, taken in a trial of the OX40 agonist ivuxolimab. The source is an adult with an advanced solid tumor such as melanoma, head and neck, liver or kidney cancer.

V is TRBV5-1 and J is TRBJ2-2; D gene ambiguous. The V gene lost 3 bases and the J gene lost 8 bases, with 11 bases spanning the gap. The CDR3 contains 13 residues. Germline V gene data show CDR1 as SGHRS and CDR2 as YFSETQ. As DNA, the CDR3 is TGCGCCAGCAGCTCCTCAGGAATAGGGGAGCTGTTTTTT. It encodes CASSSSGIGELFF.

For the CDR3, the DNA is TGTGCCAGCAGCTCTGGAAACACCATATATTTT. Translated, it gives CASSSGNTIYF. The gene calls are TRBV11-2 and TRBJ1-3, with D unresolved. Germline loops: CDR1 SGHAT, CDR2 FQNNGV. The V end lost 4 bases, the J end lost 2 bases, and 0 bases lay between the germline ends. The CDR3 length is 11 residues.

CDR3 bases: TGCAGCGTTGAGGGGAACACTGAAGCTTTCTTT. Translating it yields CSVEGNTEAFF. The V and J genes are TRBV29-1 and TRBJ1-1; unclear D gene. The CDR3 spans 11 residues. Germline CDR1 SQVTM, CDR2 ANQGSEA. Trimming shortened V by 3 bases and J by 1 base, and 3 bases separated the two germline ends.

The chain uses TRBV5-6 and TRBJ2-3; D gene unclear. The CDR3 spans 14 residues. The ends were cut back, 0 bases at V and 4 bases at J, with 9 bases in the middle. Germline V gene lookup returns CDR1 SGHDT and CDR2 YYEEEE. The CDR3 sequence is CASSLGPYADTQYF. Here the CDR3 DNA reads TGTGCCAGCAGCTTGGGACCTTATGCAGATACGCAGTATTTT. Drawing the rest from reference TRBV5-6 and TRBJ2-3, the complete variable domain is DAGVTQSPTHLIKTRGQQVTLRCSPKSGHDTVSWYQQALGQGPQFIFQYYEEEERQRGNFPDRFSGHQFPNYSSELNVNALLLGDSALYLCASSLGPYADTQYFGPGTRLTVL.

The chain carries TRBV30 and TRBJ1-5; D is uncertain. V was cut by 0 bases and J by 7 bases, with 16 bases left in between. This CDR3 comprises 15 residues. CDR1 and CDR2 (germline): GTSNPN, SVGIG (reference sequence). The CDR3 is CAWSVRAGMGQPQHF. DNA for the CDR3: TGTGCCTGGAGTGTACGGGCGGGGATGGGGCAGCCCCAGCATTTT.

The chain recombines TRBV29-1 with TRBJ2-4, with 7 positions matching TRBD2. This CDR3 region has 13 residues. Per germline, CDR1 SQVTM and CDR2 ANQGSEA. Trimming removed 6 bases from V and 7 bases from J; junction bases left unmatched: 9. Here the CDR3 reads CSVTSSLENIQYF. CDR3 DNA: TGCAGCGTGACTAGCTCCCTTGAGAACATTCAGTACTTC.

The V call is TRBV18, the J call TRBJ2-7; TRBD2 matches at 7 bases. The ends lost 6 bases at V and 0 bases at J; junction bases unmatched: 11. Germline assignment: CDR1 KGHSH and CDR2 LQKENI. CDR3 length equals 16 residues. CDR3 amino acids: CASSGRLAASSYEQYF. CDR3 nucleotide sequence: TGTGCCAGCTCCGGTCGCCTAGCGGCGAGCTCCTACGAGCAGTACTTC.

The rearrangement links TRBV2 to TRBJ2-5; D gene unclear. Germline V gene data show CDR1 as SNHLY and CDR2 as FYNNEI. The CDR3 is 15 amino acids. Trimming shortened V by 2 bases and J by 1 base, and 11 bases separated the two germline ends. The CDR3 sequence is CASSESSTAQETQYF. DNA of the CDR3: TGTGCCAGCAGTGAAAGCTCAACAGCCCAAGAGACCCAGTACTTC.

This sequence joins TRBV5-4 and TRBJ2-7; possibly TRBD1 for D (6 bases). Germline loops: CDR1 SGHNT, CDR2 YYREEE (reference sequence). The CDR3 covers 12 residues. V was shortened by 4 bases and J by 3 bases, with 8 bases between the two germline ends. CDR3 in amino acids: CASSQQGYEQYF. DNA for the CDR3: TGTGCCAGCAGCCAACAGGGCTACGAGCAGTACTTC. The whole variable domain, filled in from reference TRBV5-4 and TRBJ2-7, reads ETGVTQSPTHLIKTRGQQVTLRCSSQSGHNTVSWYQQALGQGPQFIFQYYREEENGRGNFPPRFSGLQFPNYSSELNVNALELDDSALYLCASSQQGYEQYFGPGTRLTVT.

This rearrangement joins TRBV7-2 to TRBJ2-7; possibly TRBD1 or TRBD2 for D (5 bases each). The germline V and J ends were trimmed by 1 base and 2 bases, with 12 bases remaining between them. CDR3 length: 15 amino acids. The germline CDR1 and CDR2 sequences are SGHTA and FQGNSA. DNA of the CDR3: TGTGCCAGCAGCTTAGTCCTGAGGGGCGCCTACGAGCAGTACTTC. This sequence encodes CASSLVLRGAYEQYF. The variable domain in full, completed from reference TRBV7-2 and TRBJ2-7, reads GAGVSQSPSNKVTEKGKDVELRCDPISGHTALYWYRQSLGQGLEFLIYFQGNSAPDKSGLPSDRFSAERTGGSVSTLTIQRTQQEDSAVYLCASSLVLRGAYEQYFGPGTRLTVT.

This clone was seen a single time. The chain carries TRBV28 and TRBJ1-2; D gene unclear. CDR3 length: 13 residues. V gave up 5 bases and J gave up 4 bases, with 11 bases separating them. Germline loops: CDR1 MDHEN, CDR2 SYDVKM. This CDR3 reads CASSATLTYGYTF. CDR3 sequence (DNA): TGTGCCAGCAGTGCAACCCTCACCTATGGCTACACCTTC.

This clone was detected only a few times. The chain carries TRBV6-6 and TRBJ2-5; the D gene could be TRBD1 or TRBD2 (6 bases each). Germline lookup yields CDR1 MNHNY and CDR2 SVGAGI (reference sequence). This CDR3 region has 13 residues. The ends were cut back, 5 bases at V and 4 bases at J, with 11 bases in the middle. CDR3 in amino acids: CASSRGALETQYF. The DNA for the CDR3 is TGTGCCAGCAGTAGGGGGGCGTTAGAGACCCAGTACTTC.

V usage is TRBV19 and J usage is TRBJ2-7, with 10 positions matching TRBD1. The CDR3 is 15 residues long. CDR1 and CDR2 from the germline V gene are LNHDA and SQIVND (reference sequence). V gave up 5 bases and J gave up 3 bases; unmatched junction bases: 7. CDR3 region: CASSSTGTGDYEQYF. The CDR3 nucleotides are TGTGCCAGTAGTTCCACCGGGACAGGGGACTACGAGCAGTACTTC. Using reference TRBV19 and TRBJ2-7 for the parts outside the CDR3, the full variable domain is DGGITQSPKYLFRKEGQNVTLSCEQNLNHDAMYWYRQDPGQGLRLIYYSQIVNDFQKGDIAEGYSVSREKKESFPLTVTSAQKNPTAFYLCASSSTGTGDYEQYFGPGTRLTVT.